Presented here are 26 T cell receptor beta chains from one specimen sequenced in a study of blood T cell repertoires in COVID-19. Data came from immunoSEQ multiplex PCR; TCRdb stores just in-frame clones and leaves some out. The table records 110,000 or so clones, about 80% of them present only once. Sequencing was carried out using peripheral blood. The receptors were sampled from a woman between 45 and 65 years old with acute or convalescent COVID-19.

The rearrangement links TRBV10-3 to TRBJ1-1, with D unresolved. Trimming shortened V by 10 bases and J by 3 bases, and 15 bases separated the two germline ends. The CDR3 spans 13 residues. From germline, CDR1 is ENHRY and CDR2 SYGVKD. CDR3 sequence reads: CATLFGSDTEAFF. The DNA of the CDR3 is TGTGCCACCCTCTTCGGGAGTGACACTGAAGCTTTCTTT.

This chain uses TRBV5-8 with TRBJ1-1; D gene ambiguous. There are 14 residues in the CDR3. CDR1 and CDR2 (germline): SGHTS, YDEGEE. Trimming removed 2 bases from V and 1 base from J, with 9 bases in between. In DNA form, the CDR3 reads TGTGCCAGCAGCTTCTCTATATGGAACACTGAAGCTTTCTTT. Translation: CASSFSIWNTEAFF.

The chain couples TRBV19 to TRBJ1-2, with D maybe TRBD1 (6 bases). The CDR3 has 16 residues. V lost 9 bases and J 0 bases, leaving 20 bases between the germline ends. The V gene's germline CDR1 is LNHDA and CDR2 SQIVND (reference sequence). The CDR3 region is CASDPGGGRANYGYTF. CDR3 nucleotide sequence: TGTGCCAGCGACCCGGGAGGGGGTCGAGCTAACTATGGCTACACCTTC.

The rearrangement joins TRBV19 to TRBJ1-3; D is ambiguous. Germline values: CDR1 LNHDA, CDR2 SQIVND (reference sequence). The CDR3 sequence is 14 residues long. V shed 7 bases and J shed 4 bases, with 14 bases lying between them. In DNA form, the CDR3 reads TGTGCCAGTACCCCAGCGTTCGCCGGAAACACCATATATTTT. This sequence encodes CASTPAFAGNTIYF. The whole variable domain, filled in from reference TRBV19 and TRBJ1-3, reads DGGITQSPKYLFRKEGQNVTLSCEQNLNHDAMYWYRQDPGQGLRLIYYSQIVNDFQKGDIAEGYSVSREKKESFPLTVTSAQKNPTAFYLCASTPAFAGNTIYFGEGSWLTVV.

A note on this clone: This same CDR3 is encoded by further DNA sequences in the sample. The J gene is TRBJ1-1, the V gene TRBV18; D ambiguous. V shed 1 base and J shed 1 base, with 7 bases lying between them. The CDR3 has 14 residues. Looked up from germline, CDR1 is KGHSH and CDR2 is LQKENI. The CDR3 spells CASSPQGGNTEAFF. CDR3 coding DNA: TGTGCCAGCTCACCACAGGGAGGGAACACTGAAGCTTTCTTT.

This chain joins TRBV14 and TRBJ1-2; D is perhaps TRBD1 (5 bases). The CDR3 contains 16 residues. V lost 4 bases and J 4 bases, leaving 19 bases between the germline ends. The V gene's germline CDR1 is SGHDN and CDR2 FVKESK. The CDR3 spells CASSREAIQARYGYTF. In DNA form, the CDR3 reads TGTGCCAGCAGCCGGGAGGCTATACAGGCTCGCTATGGCTACACCTTC.

CDR3 nucleotide sequence: TGCAGCGTTGAGGCAAGGACCCAGTACTTC. Translated, it gives CSVEARTQYF. This rearrangement joins TRBV29-1 to TRBJ2-5, with D unclear. CDR3 size: 10 residues. Germline V gene sequence: CDR1 SQVTM, CDR2 ANQGSEA. The ends were cut back, 3 bases at V and 7 bases at J, with 6 bases in the middle. Filled out from reference TRBV29-1 and TRBJ2-5, the complete variable domain reads SAVISQKPSRDICQRGTSLTIQCQVDSQVTMMFWYRQQPGQSLTLIATANQGSEATYESGFVIDKFPISRPNLTFSTLTVSNMSPEDSSIYLCSVEARTQYFGPGTRLLVL.

The table lists this clone with a few counts. The gene calls are TRBV25-1 and TRBJ1-1; no clear D gene. Germline CDR1 MGHDK, CDR2 SYGVNS. V lost 3 bases and J 5 bases, leaving 7 bases between the germline ends. The CDR3 consists of 12 residues. The CDR3 loop reads CASSEYGTEAFF. CDR3 coding DNA: TGTGCCAGCAGTGAGTACGGTACTGAAGCTTTCTTT.

In this sample, this clone turned up once. At the DNA level, this CDR3 is encoded by other sequences in the same sample as well. This chain connects TRBV11-3 to TRBJ2-3; TRBD2 might be the D (6 bases). Germline CDR1 SGHNT, CDR2 YENEEA. The CDR3 is 14 residues long. The V end lost 5 bases, the J end lost 1 base, and 10 bases lay between the germline ends. The CDR3, as DNA: TGTGCCAGCAGCCCCGGGGGTCGCACAGATACGCAGTATTTT. Protein: CASSPGGRTDTQYF.

The V call is TRBV11-3, the J call TRBJ2-7, with 10 bases matching TRBD1. The CDR3 has 15 amino acids. Germline V CDR1 and CDR2: SGHNT, YENEEA. J was trimmed by 2 bases and V by 5 bases; bases with no gene match: 6. The CDR3 reads CASSPGDRGTYEQYF. CDR3 nucleotide sequence: TGTGCCAGCAGCCCCGGGGACAGGGGCACCTACGAGCAGTACTTC.

The J gene is TRBJ2-3, the V gene TRBV9; D is ambiguous. Trimming cost V 0 bases and J 2 bases, with 10 bases left between them. This CDR3 is built from 15 residues. In germline, CDR1 is SGDLS, CDR2 YYNGEE. The CDR3 here is CASSVAWAVTDTQYF. The CDR3 bases are TGTGCCAGCAGCGTAGCTTGGGCCGTCACAGATACGCAGTATTTT.

The chain recombines TRBV24-1 with TRBJ1-5; D is possibly TRBD1 (6 bases). The CDR3 sequence is 14 residues long. Trimming took 3 bases from V and 3 from J, leaving 8 bases between them. The V gene's germline CDR1 is KGHDR and CDR2 SFDVKD. The CDR3 is CATSDGGANQPQHF. The CDR3 DNA reads as TGTGCCACCAGTGATGGGGGGGCCAATCAGCCCCAGCATTTT.

This clone has a count of ten or more. This chain joins TRBV6-5 and TRBJ1-6, with a possible D match to TRBD1 (5 bases). Germline CDR1 MNHEY, CDR2 SVGAGI. The V gene lost 6 bases and the J gene lost 8 bases, with 17 bases spanning the gap. The CDR3 totals 15 residues. The CDR3 region has the DNA TGTGCCAGCAGGGAGGGGCAGGCCGGGGATTCACCCCTCCACTTT. Protein product: CASREGQAGDSPLHF.

The chain recombines TRBV5-1 with TRBJ2-7, with 8 bases fitting TRBD1. The CDR3 runs to 15 residues. CDR1 SGHRS and CDR2 YFSETQ come from the germline V gene. Losses at the gene ends were 2 bases for V and 5 bases for J; bases not matched to a gene: 9. CDR3 DNA: TGCGCCAGCAGCTTTCCGGCAGGGGGCATCCACGAGCAGTACTTC. Its protein is CASSFPAGGIHEQYF.

V usage is TRBV5-1 and J usage is TRBJ1-3; TRBD1 is a possible D gene (6 bases). Germline CDR1 SGHRS, CDR2 YFSETQ. Trimming pared 4 bases from V and 4 bases from J, leaving 18 bases between. The CDR3 has 16 amino acids. The CDR3 DNA sequence: TGCGCCAGCAGCCCCACCGGACAGCTCTGGGGAAACACCATATATTTT. This translates into CASSPTGQLWGNTIYF.

This clone was seen a handful of times. The genes are TRBV28 and TRBJ2-7; no reliable D call. V dropped 2 bases and J dropped 2 bases, with 4 bases sitting between them. CDR3 size: 12 residues. Germline-derived CDR1 and CDR2 are MDHEN and SYDVKM. CDR3: CASSLQTYEQYF. Here the CDR3 DNA reads TGTGCCAGCAGTTTACAAACCTACGAGCAGTACTTC.

V usage is TRBV19 and J usage is TRBJ2-4; possible D gene TRBD2, 7 bases. Germline CDR1 reads LNHDA; CDR2 reads SQIVND (reference sequence). The CDR3 loop spans 14 amino acids. V was trimmed by 6 bases and J by 4 bases, leaving 13 bases between them. The CDR3 coding sequence is TGTGCCAGTAGAGGGGGGGCCTCGAAAAACATTCAGTACTTC. Its translation is CASRGGASKNIQYF.

This clone was seen only a few times. The chain joins TRBV6-5 to TRBJ1-2; a weak D match, TRBD1 (5 bases). Looked up from germline, CDR1 is MNHEY and CDR2 is SVGAGI. V lost 0 bases and J 2 bases, leaving 7 bases between the germline ends. The CDR3 is made up of 14 amino acids. The chain's CDR3 is CASSYSPGNYGYTF. DNA for the CDR3: TGTGCCAGCAGTTACTCCCCAGGGAACTATGGCTACACCTTC.

This clone has just one count. The chain uses TRBV12-3 or TRBV12-4 and TRBJ1-1; 11 bases are a match to TRBD1. With V trimmed by 5 bases and J by 11 bases, 4 bases remained unmatched. The CDR3 covers 12 residues. The CDR3 coding sequence is TGTGCCAGCAGTGGGACAGGGGGGCTGGCTTTCTTT. Protein product: CASSGTGGLAFF.

The gene calls are TRBV5-1 and TRBJ2-7; no reliable D call. Germline V gene data show CDR1 as SGHRS and CDR2 as YFSETQ. CDR3 size: 14 residues. The V and J ends lost 4 bases and 4 bases respectively, with 15 bases between them. As DNA, the CDR3 is TGCGCCAGCAGCGTCGACACTTCCCGTTACGAGCAGTACTTC. Translation gives CASSVDTSRYEQYF. The full variable domain, completed using reference TRBV5-1 and TRBJ2-7, is KAGVTQTPRYLIKTRGQQVTLSCSPISGHRSVSWYQQTPGQGLQFLFEYFSETQRNKGNFPGRFSGRQFSNSRSEMNVSTLELGDSALYLCASSVDTSRYEQYFGPGTRLTVT.

The rearrangement links TRBV6-5 to TRBJ1-5; TRBD1 matches at 9 bases. The J segment lost 2 bases and the V segment lost 8 bases, leaving 7 bases of the junction unmatched. The V gene's germline CDR1 is MNHEY and CDR2 SVGAGI. CDR3 size: 15 residues. The CDR3 DNA follows: TGTGCCAGCGGACAGGGGATAGTGGGCAATCAGCCCCAGCATTTT. Amino acid sequence: CASGQGIVGNQPQHF.

The chain employs TRBV5-4 and TRBJ2-1; possibly TRBD2 for D (7 bases). Looked up from germline, CDR1 is SGHNT and CDR2 is YYREEE (reference sequence). V lost 1 base, J lost 6 bases, and 11 bases lay in between. The CDR3 covers 14 residues. The CDR3 region has the DNA TGTGCCAGCAGCTTGCGAGGGGGGGCCAATGAGCAGTTCTTC. Its protein is CASSLRGGANEQFF.

This clone has just a few counts. This chain connects TRBV3-1 (or the pseudogene TRBV3-2) to TRBJ1-2; 7 nucleotides align to TRBD1. The CDR3 consists of 13 residues. Germline V gene sequence: CDR1 LGHDT, CDR2 YNNKEL (reference sequence). J lost 6 bases, V lost 4 bases, and 5 bases had no gene match. Here the CDR3 DNA reads TGTGCCAGCAGCCTGACAGGGTGGGATGGCTACACCTTC. This codes for CASSLTGWDGYTF.

The chain employs TRBV4-1 and TRBJ1-2; 7 nucleotides match TRBD1. Germline CDR1 reads MGHRA; CDR2 reads YSYEKL. CDR3 length: 17 amino acids. Trimming cost V 4 bases and J 0 bases; bases outside gene matches: 11. In DNA, the CDR3 is TGCGCCAGCAGCCGGAAACAAGGACAGGAGACTAACTATGGCTACACCTTC. Translating gives CASSRKQGQETNYGYTF.

The genes are TRBV28 and TRBJ2-1, with 8 bases that match TRBD1. This CDR3 comprises 15 residues. Germline values: CDR1 MDHEN, CDR2 SYDVKM. J lost 1 base, V lost 8 bases, and 7 bases had no gene match. The CDR3 DNA reads TGTGCCAGCTCTCCTGGGACAGGATCCTACAATGAGCAGTTCTTC. Amino acids: CASSPGTGSYNEQFF.

This clone was found once. The rearrangement joins TRBV19 to TRBJ2-6; 9 bases agree with TRBD1. Germline assignment: CDR1 LNHDA and CDR2 SQIVND (reference sequence). CDR3 length: 15 residues. Trimming cost V 7 bases and J 0 bases; bases outside gene matches: 1. The CDR3 loop reads CASKTGGSGANVLTF. The DNA for the CDR3 is TGTGCCAGTAAGACAGGGGGCTCTGGGGCCAACGTCCTGACTTTC. Complete variable domain (other parts from reference TRBV19 and TRBJ2-6): DGGITQSPKYLFRKEGQNVTLSCEQNLNHDAMYWYRQDPGQGLRLIYYSQIVNDFQKGDIAEGYSVSREKKESFPLTVTSAQKNPTAFYLCASKTGGSGANVLTFGAGSRLTVL.